The source of this TCR beta chain is a study of blood T cell repertoires in COVID-19. Study-wide background: Samples came from the United States, Italy and Spain, spanning acute and convalescent COVID-19. Nucleic acid was either cDNA or gDNA, and it came from T cells, B-cell-depleted T cells, or PBMCs.

Original processing methods: It was from reference gene primer amplification that nucleated cell counts were estimated. Sequencing was performed with immunoSEQ multiplex PCR; in TCRdb, only in-frame clones are kept and a portion is missing. V and J calls and clone size come straight from that table; D and trimming were deduced from the DNA. The sample contains hundreds of thousands of clones, roughly 85% of which appear only once. The germline CDR1 and CDR2 sequences are MDHEN and SYDVKM. V shed 5 bases and J shed 3 bases, with 12 bases lying between them. CDR3 length: 14 residues. The chain recombines TRBV28 with TRBJ2-3; D might be TRBD2 (5 bases). Sequenced input: peripheral blood. The receptor was derived from a middle-aged man with acute or convalescent COVID-19. Here the CDR3 DNA reads TGTGCCAGCAGTACGACTAAGTGGACAGATACGCAGTATTTT. Protein product: CASSTTKWTDTQYF.